By share, the clone carrying this T cell receptor beta chain counts as medium-sized. TCRdb re-called the reads through MiXCR, storing one row per CDR3 protein. The sample holds 10,000 to 14,000 distinct CDR3 sequences, roughly 23% seen once. This entry belongs to a study of liver allograft versus peripheral blood T cells. Study overall: Comparisons were made between T cell receptor repertoires found in transplanted livers and those circulating in recipients' peripheral blood.

Germline V gene sequence: CDR1 LNHDA, CDR2 SQIVND (reference sequence). The CDR3 is 12 residues long. The V gene lost 3 bases and the J gene lost 2 bases, with 2 bases spanning the gap. The chain joins TRBV19 to TRBJ1-5, with D hard to call. This sequence was found in a human patient who had a liver transplant. Among the T cells, some may be from the graft donor. For the CDR3, the DNA is TGTGCCAGTAGTATCCGCAATCAGCCCCAGCATTTT. It specifies CASSIRNQPQHF.